This T cell receptor beta chain came from a study of blood T cells in healthy people across ages. Study results and caveats: The study found more naive CD4+ cells and higher diversity in long-lived than aged donors. TCR beta diversity per million T cells fell roughly linearly with age.

The people who gave samples were healthy Caucasians from Russia, aged roughly 6 to 100. In this sample, this clonotype turned up a few times. Its antigen is not identified. Germline V gene lookup returns CDR1 SGHKS and CDR2 YYEKEE (reference sequence). This CDR3 is built from 15 residues. Deletions cut 2 bases from V and 2 bases from J, with 10 bases between. The authors ran a second PCR of about 6 to 11 cycles using a sample-barcoded 5' primer and a J-beta primer mix. A single record per CDR3 protein comes from TCRdb applying MiXCR to the 5' RACE reads. This sample has 450,000 to 700,000 distinct CDR3 sequences, with 27% found just once.

J is TRBJ1-4 and V is TRBV5-5, with D unclear. The sequencing sample was made of blood. This receptor was obtained from a woman in her 70s in good health. CDR3 region: CASSLVFRTNEKLFF. The CDR3 nucleotides are TGTGCCAGCAGCTTAGTATTCAGGACTAATGAAAAACTGTTTTTT.